This TCR beta chain was obtained from a study of T cells in Graves' hyperthyroidism and ophthalmopathy. The CDR3 regions of TCR beta were amplified from RNA transcripts. The TCR CDR3 first-round RT-PCR relied on the HTBI primer set. TCRdb processed the multiplex PCR reads anew with MiXCR; each CDR3 protein has one entry. The table shows roughly 750,000 distinct CDR3 sequences, with about 17% occurring only once. The V and J ends lost 2 bases and 5 bases, in that order; junction bases with no gene match: 2. The germline CDR1 and CDR2 sequences are DFQATT and SNEGSKA (reference sequence). This CDR3 has 14 residues.

Sequencing was performed on blood. The rearrangement joins TRBV20-1 to TRBJ2-1; 11 nucleotides match TRBD2. The TCR was taken from a young man with Graves' hyperthyroidism. For the CDR3, the DNA is TGCAGTGCTAGAATAGCGGGAGGGAACAATGAGCAGTTCTTC. Amino acid sequence: CSARIAGGNNEQFF.